This T cell receptor beta chain came from a study of T cells after yellow fever vaccination. TCRdb reprocessed the 5' RACE reads with MiXCR, giving one entry per CDR3 protein. The data show 200,000 to 300,000 distinct CDR3 sequences, with 5.5% to 8.5% seen just once and roughly 1% held by the top ten. The V segment lost 0 bases and the J segment 5 bases; nucleotides outside the gene matches: 10. Germline V gene lookup returns CDR1 ENHRY and CDR2 SYGVKD. The CDR3 consists of 17 residues. The V and J genes are TRBV10-3 and TRBJ2-7; 10 bases are shared with TRBD2. This TCR was sampled from a man aged 25 to 40 who received the YFV17D yellow fever vaccine. The sequencing used CD4+ T cells sorted from PBMCs, collected on the day of the yellow fever booster vaccination. The CDR3 DNA sequence: TGTGCCATCAGTGAGTCGTTTGCTAGCGGGAGCAGGAACGAGCAGTACTTC. Amino acids: CAISESFASGSRNEQYF.